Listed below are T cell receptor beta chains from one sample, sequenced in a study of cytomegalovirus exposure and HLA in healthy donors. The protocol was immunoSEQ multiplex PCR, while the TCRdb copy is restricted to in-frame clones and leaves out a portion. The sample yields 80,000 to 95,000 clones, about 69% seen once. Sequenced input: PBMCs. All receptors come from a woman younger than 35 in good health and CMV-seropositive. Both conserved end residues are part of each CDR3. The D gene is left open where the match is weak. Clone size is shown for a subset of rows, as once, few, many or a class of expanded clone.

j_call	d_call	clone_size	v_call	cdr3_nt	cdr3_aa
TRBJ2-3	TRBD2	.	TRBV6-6	TGTGCCAGCACCTCGGGACTAGCGGGAGCAGATACGCAGTATTTT	CASTSGLAGADTQYF
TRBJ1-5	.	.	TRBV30	TGTGCCTGGAGCGACACTGGGCAGCCCCAGCATTTT	CAWSDTGQPQHF
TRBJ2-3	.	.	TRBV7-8	TGTGCCAGCAGGTCCGCGGGATCACAGAGAGCAGATACGCAGTATTTT	CASRSAGSQRADTQYF
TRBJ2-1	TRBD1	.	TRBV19	TGTGCCAGTAGTCCCCGACAGGGGGCGCTCGATGAGCAGTTCTTC	CASSPRQGALDEQFF
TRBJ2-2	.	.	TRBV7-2	TGTGCCAGCAGCTTAAACGGGAGCCCAGCCGGGGAGCTGTTTTTT	CASSLNGSPAGELFF
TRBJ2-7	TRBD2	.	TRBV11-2	TGTGCCAGCAGCTTTTCTAGCGGGAGCTACGAGCAGTACTTC	CASSFSSGSYEQYF
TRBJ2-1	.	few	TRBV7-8	TGTGCCAGCAGCTTAACGCAGGCATCCTACAATGAGCAGTTCTTC	CASSLTQASYNEQFF
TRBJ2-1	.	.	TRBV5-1	TGCGCCAGCAGCTTGACTTCGACTAGTCTAAAGTTCTTC	CASSLTSTSLKFF
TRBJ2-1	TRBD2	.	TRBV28	TGTGCCAGCAGTCCCGAGGGTACGGGAGGGCCGGGTGAGCAGTTCTTC	CASSPEGTGGPGEQFF
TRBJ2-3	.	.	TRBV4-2	TGTGCCAGCAGCCAAGACCCTAGCACAGATACGCAGTATTTT	CASSQDPSTDTQYF
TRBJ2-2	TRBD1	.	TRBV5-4	TGTGCCAGCAGCTCCCCGACAGGGGGCGACACCGGGGAGCTGTTTTTT	CASSSPTGGDTGELFF
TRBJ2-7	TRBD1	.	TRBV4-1	TGCGCCAGCAGCCAAGCGCCGGGACAGGCCTACGAGCAGTACTTC	CASSQAPGQAYEQYF
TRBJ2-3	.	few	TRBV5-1	TGCGCCAGCAGCTTGGAAGGGGCAGACGATACGCAGTATTTT	CASSLEGADDTQYF
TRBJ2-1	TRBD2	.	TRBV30	TGTGCCTGGAGTGTATCGTCTAGCGGCAGTGTTGAGCAGTTCTTC	CAWSVSSSGSVEQFF
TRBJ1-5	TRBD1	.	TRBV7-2	TGTGCCAGCAGCCCTCAATCAGGGGGCTTAGGGCCCCAGCATTTT	CASSPQSGGLGPQHF
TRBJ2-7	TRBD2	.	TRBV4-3	TGCGCCAGCAGCCAGCGGGGGGACTCCTGCGAGCAGTACTTC	CASSQRGDSCEQYF
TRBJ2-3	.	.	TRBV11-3	TGTGCCAGCAGCTTAGCGGTTGGTACAGATACGCAGTATTTT	CASSLAVGTDTQYF
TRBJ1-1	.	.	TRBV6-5	TGTGCCAGCAGTTACGGGGGCGGCGAAGCTTTCTTT	CASSYGGGEAFF
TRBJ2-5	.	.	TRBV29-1	TGCAGCGTTTGGGGAACGGTTAGCGGAGAGACCCAGTACTTC	CSVWGTVSGETQYF
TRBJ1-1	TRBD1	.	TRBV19	TGTGCCAGTAGTATGAGGTGGGACAGGGCTGAAGCTTTCTTT	CASSMRWDRAEAFF
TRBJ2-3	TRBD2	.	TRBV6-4	TGTGCCAGCAGTGTTAGCGGGCCCACAGATACGCAGTATTTT	CASSVSGPTDTQYF
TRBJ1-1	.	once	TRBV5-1	TGCGCCAGCAGCTCGACAGCGAACACTGAAGCTTTCTTT	CASSSTANTEAFF
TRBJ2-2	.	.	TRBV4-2	TGTGCCAGCAGCCCACAGGGATCCGGGGAGCTGTTTTTT	CASSPQGSGELFF
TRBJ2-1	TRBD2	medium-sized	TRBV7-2	TGTGCCAGCAGCTTAGGGGCGGGGGGGTACAATGAGCAGTTCTTC	CASSLGAGGYNEQFF
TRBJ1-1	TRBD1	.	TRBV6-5	TGTGCCAGCAGTAACCGGGACAGGAACACTGAAGCTTTCTTT	CASSNRDRNTEAFF
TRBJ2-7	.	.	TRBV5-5	TGTGCCAGCAGGGTCCCCGAGATAACCCATTTC	CASRVPEITHF
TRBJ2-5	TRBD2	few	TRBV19	TGTGCCAGTAGTGTACTAGCGGGAGGGCCCCGTGAGACCCAGTACTTC	CASSVLAGGPRETQYF
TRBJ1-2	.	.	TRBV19	TGTGCCAGTAGTATAGAGGACAGACTCTATGGCTACACCTTC	CASSIEDRLYGYTF
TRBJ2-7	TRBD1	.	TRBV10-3	TGTGCCATCAGTGAGCCGACAGGGATAACCTACGAGCAGTACTTC	CAISEPTGITYEQYF
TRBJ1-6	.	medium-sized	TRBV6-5	TGTGCCAGCAGTCCCACGACTCTCCCTAATTCACCCCTCCACTTT	CASSPTTLPNSPLHF
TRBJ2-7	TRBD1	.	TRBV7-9	TGTGCCAGCAGCTTTACCGGGACAGTGGGCGAGCAGTACTTC	CASSFTGTVGEQYF
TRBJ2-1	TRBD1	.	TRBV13	TGTGCCAGCAGCTCCCCGGACAGGCGTAATGAGCAGTTCTTC	CASSSPDRRNEQFF
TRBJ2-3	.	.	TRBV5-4	TGTGCCAGCAGCTTGCCGGGCAGGGACAACACAGATACGCAGTATTTT	CASSLPGRDNTDTQYF
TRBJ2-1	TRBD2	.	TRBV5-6	TGTGCCAGCACCGGGGCCGGGACTAGCGGGGGGAACTCCTACAATGAGCAGTTCTTC	CASTGAGTSGGNSYNEQFF
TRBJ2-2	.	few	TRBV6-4	TGTGCCAGCAGTGACACCAGCACCGGGGAGCTGTTTTTT	CASSDTSTGELFF
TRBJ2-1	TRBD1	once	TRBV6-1	TGTGCCAGCAGTAGGGACAGGGGCTATGAGCAGTTCTTC	CASSRDRGYEQFF
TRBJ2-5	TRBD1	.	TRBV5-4	TGTGCCAGCAGCTTGGAGGACAGGGGTGAGACCCAGTACTTC	CASSLEDRGETQYF
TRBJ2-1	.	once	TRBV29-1	TGCAGCGCCGACAGGACTGCCAACTACAATGAGCAGTTCTTC	CSADRTANYNEQFF
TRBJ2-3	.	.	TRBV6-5	TGTGCCAGCAGTTACACCCGGGGTGAGGGCACAGATACGCAGTATTTT	CASSYTRGEGTDTQYF
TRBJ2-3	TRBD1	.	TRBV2	TGTGCCAGCAGTCCGACAGGGGGCCACACAGATACGCAGTATTTT	CASSPTGGHTDTQYF
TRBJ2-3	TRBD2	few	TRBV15	TGTGCCACCAGCAGCCTCTCGACTAGCGGGGCAATAGGAGATACGCAGTATTTT	CATSSLSTSGAIGDTQYF